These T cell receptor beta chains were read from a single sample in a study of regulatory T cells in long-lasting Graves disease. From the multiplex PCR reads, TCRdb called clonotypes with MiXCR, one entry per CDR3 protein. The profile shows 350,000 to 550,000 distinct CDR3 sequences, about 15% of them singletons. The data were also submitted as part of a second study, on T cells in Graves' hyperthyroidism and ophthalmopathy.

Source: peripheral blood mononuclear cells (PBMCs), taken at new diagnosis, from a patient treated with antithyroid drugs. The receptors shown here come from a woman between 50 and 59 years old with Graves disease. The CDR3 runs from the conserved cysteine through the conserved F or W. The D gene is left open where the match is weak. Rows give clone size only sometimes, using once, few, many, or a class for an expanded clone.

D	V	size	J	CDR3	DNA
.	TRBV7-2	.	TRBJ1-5	CASSSEVGLAGGPNTQHF	TGTGCCAGCAGCTCCGAGGTCGGGTTGGCGGGAGGGCCGAATACGCAGCATTTT
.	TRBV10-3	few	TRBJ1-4	CAIKRGREKLFF	TGTGCCATCAAGAGGGGACGTGAAAAACTGTTTTTT
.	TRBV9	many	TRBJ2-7	CASSVDHGITYEQYF	TGTGCCAGCAGCGTAGACCATGGTATAACCTACGAGCAGTACTTC
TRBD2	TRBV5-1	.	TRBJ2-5	CASSVAIGREGLETQYF	TGTGCCAGCAGCGTAGCGATCGGGAGGGAGGGCCTCGAGACCCAGTACTTC
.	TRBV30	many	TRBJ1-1	CAWSVVSGNTEAFF	TGTGCCTGGAGTGTAGTGAGTGGGAACACTGAAGCTTTCTTT
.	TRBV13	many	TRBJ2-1	CASSLGGEIYNEQFF	TGTGCCAGCAGCTTAGGGGGGGAGATCTACAATGAGCAGTTCTTC
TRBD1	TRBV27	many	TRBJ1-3	CASSSWTGSDTIYF	TGTGCCAGCAGTTCCTGGACAGGGAGCGACACCATATATTTT
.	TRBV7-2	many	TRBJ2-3	CASSSLAVNTDTQYF	TGTGCCAGCAGCTCCTTAGCAGTTAACACAGATACGCAGTATTTT
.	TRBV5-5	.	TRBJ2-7	CASSVENCYEQYF	TGTGCCAGCAGCGTCGAAAACTGCTACGAGCAGTACTTC
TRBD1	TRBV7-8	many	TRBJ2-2	CASSGTGDTGELFF	TGTGCCAGCAGCGGGACAGGGGACACCGGGGAGCTGTTTTTT
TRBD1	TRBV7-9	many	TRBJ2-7	CASSLAGLLSRDRASYEQYF	TGTGCCAGCAGCTTAGCGGGTCTCCTGAGCCGGGACAGGGCGTCCTACGAGCAGTACTTC
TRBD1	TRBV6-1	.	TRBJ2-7	CVSRVGTGLHYEQYF	TGTGTCAGCAGGGTCGGGACAGGGCTTCACTACGAGCAGTACTTC
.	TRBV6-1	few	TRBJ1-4	CASRPPGFDNEKLFF	TGTGCCAGCAGGCCCCCGGGGTTCGATAATGAAAAACTGTTTTTT
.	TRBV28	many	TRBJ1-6	CASSLWAGSNSPLHF	TGTGCCAGCAGTTTATGGGCAGGGAGTAATTCACCCCTCCACTTT
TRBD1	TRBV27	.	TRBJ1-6	CASSLWGDRGFSYNSPLHF	TGTGCCAGCAGTTTATGGGGGGACAGGGGGTTCTCCTATAATTCACCCCTCCACTTT
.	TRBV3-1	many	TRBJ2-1	CASSQELVYEQFF	TGTGCCAGCAGCCAAGAATTAGTCTATGAGCAGTTCTTC
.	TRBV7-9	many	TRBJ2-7	CASSSRGDSSYEQYF	TGTGCCAGCAGCTCAAGGGGTGACAGCTCCTACGAGCAGTACTTC
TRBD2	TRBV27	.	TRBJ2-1	CASSLIAGARDEQFF	TGTGCCAGCAGTTTAATAGCGGGAGCGAGGGATGAGCAGTTCTTC
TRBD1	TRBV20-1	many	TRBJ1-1	CSASTGASTEAFF	TGCAGTGCTTCGACAGGGGCTAGCACTGAAGCTTTCTTT
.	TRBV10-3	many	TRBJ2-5	CAISPQNWRVTQETQYF	TGTGCCATCAGCCCCCAGAACTGGCGGGTTACACAAGAGACCCAGTACTTC
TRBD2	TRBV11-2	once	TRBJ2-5	CASNGGGGETQYF	TGTGCCAGCAACGGGGGGGGAGGGGAGACCCAGTACTTC
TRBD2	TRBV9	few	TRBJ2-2	CASSPGVGLAGVHGELFF	TGTGCCAGCAGCCCAGGGGTAGGACTAGCGGGAGTGCACGGGGAGCTGTTTTTT
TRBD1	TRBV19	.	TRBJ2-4	CASSDRGRDIQYF	TGTGCCAGTAGCGACAGGGGTAGGGACATTCAGTACTTC
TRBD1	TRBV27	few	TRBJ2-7	CASSGDSFSYEQYF	TGTGCCAGCTCCGGGGACAGCTTCTCCTACGAGCAGTACTTC
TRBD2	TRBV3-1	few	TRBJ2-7	CASSQDKETSEVYEQYF	TGTGCCAGCAGCCAAGATAAAGAGACTAGCGAAGTCTACGAGCAGTACTTC
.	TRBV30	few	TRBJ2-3	CAWKPPFGGGGGTQYF	TGTGCCTGGAAGCCCCCTTTTGGAGGGGGGGGTGGTACGCAGTATTTT
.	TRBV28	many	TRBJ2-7	CASREGDEQYF	TGTGCCAGCAGAGAGGGCGACGAGCAGTACTTC
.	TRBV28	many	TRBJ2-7	CASRPSGHPYEQYF	TGTGCCAGCAGGCCTTCCGGACATCCCTACGAGCAGTACTTC
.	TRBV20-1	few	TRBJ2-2	CSDEGGVFAGELFF	TGCAGTGACGAGGGGGGGGTATTCGCCGGGGAGCTGTTTTTT
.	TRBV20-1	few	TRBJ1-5	CSAMQVNQPQHF	TGCAGTGCTATGCAGGTCAATCAGCCCCAGCATTTT
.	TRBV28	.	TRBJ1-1	CASSLFVGRNTEAFF	TGTGCCAGCAGTTTATTTGTCGGACGGAACACTGAAGCTTTCTTT
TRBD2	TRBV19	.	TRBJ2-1	CASPMALAGGLCEQFF	TGTGCCAGTCCCATGGCGCTAGCGGGAGGGCTGTGTGAGCAGTTCTTC
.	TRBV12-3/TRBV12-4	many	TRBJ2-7	CASSLGETNEQYF	TGTGCCAGCAGTTTGGGGGAGACCAACGAGCAGTACTTC
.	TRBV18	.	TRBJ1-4	CASSPRDRTNEKLFF	TGTGCCAGCTCACCCAGAGACAGGACTAATGAAAAACTGTTTTTT
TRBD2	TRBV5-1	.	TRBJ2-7	CASSFLSGSGNDQYF	TGCGCCAGCAGCTTTCTAAGCGGGAGCGGCAACGATCAGTACTTC
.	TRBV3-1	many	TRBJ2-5	CASSQDGTAGPETQYF	TGTGCCAGCAGCCAAGACGGCACAGCGGGCCCAGAGACCCAGTACTTC
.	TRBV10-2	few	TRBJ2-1	CASRDHIFCSGPRSYNEQFF	TGCGCCAGCAGAGATCATATATTTTGTAGCGGTCCTCGCTCCTACAATGAGCAGTTCTTC
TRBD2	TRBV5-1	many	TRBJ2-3	CASSLSTSGGDTDTQYF	TGCGCCAGCAGCTTGAGTACTAGCGGAGGCGACACAGATACGCAGTATTTT
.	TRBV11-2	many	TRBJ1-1	CASSLSGADTEAFF	TGTGCCAGCAGCTTATCAGGGGCGGACACTGAAGCTTTCTTT
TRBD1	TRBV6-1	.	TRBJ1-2	CASRKTGQPGFLNYGYTF	TGTGCCAGCAGGAAAACGGGACAGCCCGGATTCCTTAACTATGGCTACACCTTC
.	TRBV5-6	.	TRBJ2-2	CASSSGLATDNTGELFF	TGTGCCAGCAGCTCCGGTCTAGCGACGGATAACACCGGGGAGCTGTTTTTT
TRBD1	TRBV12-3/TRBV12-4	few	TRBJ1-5	CASSPTGGDQPQHF	TGTGCCAGCAGTCCTACAGGGGGCGATCAGCCCCAGCATTTT
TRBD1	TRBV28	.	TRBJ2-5	CATLRQGQETQYF	TGTGCCACCTTGAGACAGGGCCAAGAGACCCAGTACTTC
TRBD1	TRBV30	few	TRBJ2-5	CARQGLETQYF	TGTGCCAGACAGGGGTTGGAGACCCAGTACTTC
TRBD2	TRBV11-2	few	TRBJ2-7	CASSVGLAGGPRYEQYF	TGTGCCAGCAGCGTCGGACTAGCGGGAGGGCCGCGCTACGAGCAGTACTTC
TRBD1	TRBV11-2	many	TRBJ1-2	CASSLRDSYGYTF	TGTGCCAGCAGCCTACGGGACAGCTATGGCTACACCTTC
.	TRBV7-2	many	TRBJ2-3	CASSLEWGRDTQYF	TGTGCCAGCAGCTTAGAATGGGGAAGGGATACGCAGTATTTT
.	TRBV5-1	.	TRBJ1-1	CASSLNMGGGTEAFF	TGCGCCAGCAGCTTAAATATGGGCGGGGGCACTGAAGCTTTCTTT
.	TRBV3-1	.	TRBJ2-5	CASSQDTPVTQYF	TGTGCCAGCAGCCAAGATACCCCCGTGACCCAGTACTTC
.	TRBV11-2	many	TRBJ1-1	CASSREMNTEAFF	TGTGCCAGCAGCAGGGAAATGAACACTGAAGCTTTCTTT
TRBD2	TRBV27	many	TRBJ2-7	CASSKWASGPEYEQYF	TGTGCCAGCAGCAAATGGGCTAGCGGACCAGAATACGAGCAGTACTTC
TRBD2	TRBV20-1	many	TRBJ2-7	CSARDFSSGSLYEQYF	TGCAGTGCTAGAGATTTTTCTAGCGGGAGTTTATACGAGCAGTACTTC
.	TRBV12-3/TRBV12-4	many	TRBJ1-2	CASTLHVLEGGYGYTF	TGTGCCAGCACCTTACACGTTTTGGAGGGCGGCTATGGCTACACCTTC
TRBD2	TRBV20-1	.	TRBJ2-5	CSARGTSGFQETQYF	TGCAGTGCTAGAGGGACTAGCGGCTTCCAAGAGACCCAGTACTTC
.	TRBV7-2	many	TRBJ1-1	CASSLVQGNEAFF	TGTGCCAGCAGCTTAGTACAGGGCAATGAAGCTTTCTTT
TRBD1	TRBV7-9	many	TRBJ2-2	CASRGYGTGNTGELFF	TGTGCCAGCCGTGGATACGGGACAGGGAACACCGGGGAGCTGTTTTTT
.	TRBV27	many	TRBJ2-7	CASRSGYEQYF	TGTGCCAGCAGATCAGGTTACGAGCAGTACTTC